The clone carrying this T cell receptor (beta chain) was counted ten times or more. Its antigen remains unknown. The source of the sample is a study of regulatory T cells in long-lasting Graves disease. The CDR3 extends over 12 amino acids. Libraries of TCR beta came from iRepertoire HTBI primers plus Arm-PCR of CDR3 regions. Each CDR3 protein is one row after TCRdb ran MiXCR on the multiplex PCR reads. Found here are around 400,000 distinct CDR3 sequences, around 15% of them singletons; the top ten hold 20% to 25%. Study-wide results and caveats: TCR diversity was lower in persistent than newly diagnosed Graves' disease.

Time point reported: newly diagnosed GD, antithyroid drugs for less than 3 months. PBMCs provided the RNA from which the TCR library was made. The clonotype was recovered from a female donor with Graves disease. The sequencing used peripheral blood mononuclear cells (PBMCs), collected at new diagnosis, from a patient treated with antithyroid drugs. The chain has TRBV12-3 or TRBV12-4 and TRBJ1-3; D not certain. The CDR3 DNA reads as TGTGCTTCCCTTTCGAGGGGAAACACCATATATTTT. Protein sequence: CASLSRGNTIYF.